A single sample is the source of the 29 T cell receptor beta chains below, sequenced in a study of cytomegalovirus exposure and HLA in healthy donors. With 60 Vbeta and 13 Jbeta primers, the PCR was carried out. The assay was immunoSEQ multiplex PCR, and TCRdb's table has in-frame clones only and misses some. The sample gives hundreds of thousands of clones, roughly 84% of which show up once; 0.2% to 0.25% is in the top ten. Input material: PBMCs. The receptors derive from a girl aged 2 to 10 in good health and CMV-seronegative.

The rearrangement joins TRBV7-9 to TRBJ1-2, with 9 nucleotides matching TRBD1. The CDR3 length is 12 residues. Germline V lookup: CDR1 SEHNR, CDR2 FQNEAQ (reference sequence). V lost 6 bases, J lost 8 bases, and 4 bases stayed unmatched. In DNA, the CDR3 is TGTGCCAGCAGTCGGACAGGGGAAGGCTACACCTTC. This gives the protein CASSRTGEGYTF.

This rearrangement joins TRBV5-6 to TRBJ2-2; TRBD1 aligns across 11 bases. CDR3 length equals 16 residues. Germline CDR1 reads SGHDT; CDR2 reads YYEEEE. Germline trimming cut 3 bases from V and 3 bases from J; bases unmatched to any gene: 4. This chain's CDR3 is CASSSWTGGYTGELFF. CDR3 bases: TGTGCCAGCAGCTCCTGGACAGGGGGCTACACCGGGGAGCTGTTTTTT.

As DNA, the CDR3 is TGTGCCAGTAGTCCACAGACGGTGAACTATGGCTACACCTTC. Amino acid sequence: CASSPQTVNYGYTF. The chain employs TRBV19 and TRBJ1-2, with D hard to call. The CDR3 sequence is 14 residues long. V was shortened by 5 bases and J by 2 bases, with 12 bases between the two germline ends. Germline CDR1 reads LNHDA; CDR2 reads SQIVND (reference sequence). The full variable domain, its missing parts supplied by reference TRBV19 and TRBJ1-2, is DGGITQSPKYLFRKEGQNVTLSCEQNLNHDAMYWYRQDPGQGLRLIYYSQIVNDFQKGDIAEGYSVSREKKESFPLTVTSAQKNPTAFYLCASSPQTVNYGYTFGSGTRLTVV.

This clone was seen only once. V is TRBV5-1 and J is TRBJ2-7; D perhaps matches TRBD2 (6 bases). Per germline, CDR1 SGHRS and CDR2 YFSETQ. The length of the CDR3 is 15 residues. Trimming shortened V by 0 bases and J by 7 bases, and 17 bases separated the two germline ends. In DNA form, the CDR3 reads TGCGCCAGCAGCTTGGTCCCAGCGGGCCAGAAAGAGCAGTACTTC. This encodes CASSLVPAGQKEQYF. The variable domain in full, with the rest retrieved from reference TRBV5-1 and TRBJ2-7, is KAGVTQTPRYLIKTRGQQVTLSCSPISGHRSVSWYQQTPGQGLQFLFEYFSETQRNKGNFPGRFSGRQFSNSRSEMNVSTLELGDSALYLCASSLVPAGQKEQYFGPGTRLTVT.

This chain links TRBV2 with TRBJ2-3, with 9 bases that match TRBD2. V was clipped by 4 bases and J by 0 bases; unmatched bases: 2. The CDR3 loop spans 15 amino acids. Germline V gene data show CDR1 as SNHLY and CDR2 as FYNNEI. This CDR3 reads CASSALAGSTDTQYF. CDR3 sequence (DNA): TGTGCCAGCAGTGCCCTAGCGGGGAGCACAGATACGCAGTATTTT.

V gene TRBV27 combines with J gene TRBJ2-2, with 7 bases lining up with TRBD1. Germline-derived CDR1 and CDR2 are MNHEY and SMNVEV (reference sequence). The junction had 8 bases not matched to a gene; V was cut back by 6 bases and J by 4 bases. This CDR3 contains 15 residues. In nucleotides, the CDR3 is TGTGCCAGCAGCAGCCGACAGGGTACCACCGGGGAGCTGTTTTTT. This gives the protein CASSSRQGTTGELFF.

J is TRBJ2-5 and V is TRBV5-4; 7 bases align to TRBD2. The CDR3 spans 14 residues. V gave up 4 bases and J gave up 0 bases; unmatched junction bases: 3. Germline assignment: CDR1 SGHNT and CDR2 YYREEE (reference sequence). For the CDR3, the DNA is TGTGCCAGCAGCACCGGGGGGTACCAAGAGACCCAGTACTTC. Translated, it gives CASSTGGYQETQYF.

Regarding this clone: Germline is not matched at one junction end, which may reflect a read error. Other DNA sequences in this sample translate to the same CDR3. J is TRBJ1-1 and V is TRBV7-9; D remains ambiguous. The germline V gene encodes CDR1 SEHNR and CDR2 FQNEAQ (reference sequence). The CDR3 sequence is 14 residues long. CDR3 protein: CASSPQSRNTEAFF. The CDR3, as DNA: TGTGCCAGCAGCCCCCAATCGCGGAACACTGAGGCTTTCTTT. The whole variable domain, remainder taken from reference TRBV7-9 and TRBJ1-1, is DTGVSQNPRHKITKRGQNVTFRCDPISEHNRLYWYRQTLGQGPEFLTYFQNEAQLEKSRLLSDRFSAERPKGSFSTLEIQRTEQGDSAMYLCASSPQSRNTEAFFGQGTRLTVV.

This rearrangement joins TRBV7-2 to TRBJ2-3; 8 bases match TRBD2. The germline CDR1 and CDR2 sequences are SGHTA and FQGNSA. The CDR3 covers 14 residues. J was trimmed by 1 base and V by 10 bases; bases with no gene match: 7. The chain's CDR3 is CATLAGLRTDTQYF. CDR3 bases: TGTGCCACTTTAGCGGGACTCCGCACAGATACGCAGTATTTT.

The chain has TRBV9 and TRBJ2-7; maybe TRBD1 (5 bases). The V gene lost 0 bases and the J gene lost 5 bases, with 6 bases spanning the gap. Looked up from germline, CDR1 is SGDLS and CDR2 is YYNGEE. There are 12 residues in the CDR3. The CDR3 DNA follows: TGTGCCAGCAGCGTAGGACAGAACGAGCAGTACTTC. As protein: CASSVGQNEQYF.

The CDR3 region is CATAWREIGYF. The CDR3 DNA sequence: TGTGCCACAGCGTGGCGGGAAATTGGGTACTTC. The chain links TRBV25-1 to TRBJ2-7; a possible D gene is TRBD2 (6 bases). The V end lost 10 bases, the J end lost 12 bases, and 19 bases lay between the germline ends. Germline-derived CDR1 and CDR2 are MGHDK and SYGVNS. The length of the CDR3 is 11 residues.

V and J are TRBV7-9 and TRBJ2-1; possible D gene TRBD2, 6 bases. The CDR3 contains 19 residues. Germline loops: CDR1 SEHNR, CDR2 FQNEAQ (reference sequence). The V gene lost 1 base and the J gene lost 5 bases, with 24 bases spanning the gap. Here the CDR3 reads CASSLELFVSRELDNEQFF. CDR3 sequence (DNA): TGTGCCAGCAGCTTAGAATTGTTTGTTTCACGGGAGCTAGACAATGAGCAGTTCTTC.

The V gene is TRBV5-4, the J gene TRBJ2-3, with 7 bases lining up with TRBD2. Germline V gene data show CDR1 as SGHNT and CDR2 as YYREEE (reference sequence). This CDR3 is 14 amino acids long. The V gene end was trimmed by 3 bases and the J gene end by 2 bases; junction bases not matched to a gene: 3. CDR3 nucleotides: TGTGCCAGCAGCTCGCGGGGGATCACAGATACGCAGTATTTT. Encoded protein: CASSSRGITDTQYF.

The chain employs TRBV5-6 and TRBJ1-2; D might be TRBD1 (5 bases). The V gene's germline CDR1 is SGHDT and CDR2 YYEEEE. This CDR3 contains 13 residues. Trimming stripped 3 bases from V and 8 bases from J, with 14 bases between. CDR3 DNA sequence: TGTGCCAGCAGCTGGGGGACTGTTGGGGGCTACACCTTC. Translation: CASSWGTVGGYTF.

The V and J genes are TRBV4-1 and TRBJ1-2, with D unresolved. This CDR3 comprises 16 residues. Trimming took 0 bases from V and 6 from J, leaving 17 bases between them. CDR1 is MGHRA and CDR2 is YSYEKL in the germline V gene. The CDR3 reads CASSQDLARPNHGYTF. The CDR3 nucleotides are TGCGCCAGCAGCCAAGATCTAGCAAGACCGAATCATGGCTACACCTTC.

The V gene is TRBV15, the J gene TRBJ2-3; no clear D. Germline CDR1 reads LNHNV; CDR2 reads YYDKDF (reference sequence). The V gene lost 1 base and the J gene lost 3 bases, with 5 bases spanning the gap. The CDR3 extends over 13 amino acids. Here the CDR3 reads CATSRARTDTQYF. The CDR3 nucleotides are TGTGCCACCAGCAGAGCGAGGACAGATACGCAGTATTTT.

The J gene is TRBJ2-7, the V gene TRBV15, with TRBD1 matching 10 bases. V dropped 0 bases and J dropped 3; count of bases not matched to a gene: 8. CDR3 length: 17 amino acids. Germline CDR1 and CDR2: LNHNV and YYDKDF (reference sequence). The CDR3 DNA reads as TGTGCCACCAGCAGAGAGCCCGGGACAGGGGTTTACTACGAGCAGTACTTC. Protein: CATSREPGTGVYYEQYF. Full variable domain (outside the CDR3, taken from reference TRBV15 and TRBJ2-7): DAMVIQNPRYQVTQFGKPVTLSCSQTLNHNVMYWYQQKSSQAPKLLFHYYDKDFNNEADTPDNFQSRRPNTSFCFLDIRSPGLGDTAMYLCATSREPGTGVYYEQYFGPGTRLTVT.

The gene calls are TRBV2 and TRBJ1-2; 8 nucleotides match TRBD1. Losses at the gene ends were 10 bases for V and 8 bases for J; bases not matched to a gene: 12. Germline CDR1 SNHLY, CDR2 FYNNEI. CDR3 length: 13 residues. This chain's CDR3 is CATSFDRGGGYTF. CDR3 bases: TGTGCCACCAGCTTCGACAGGGGTGGCGGCTACACCTTC. Based on the CDR3 plus reference TRBV2 and TRBJ1-2, the full variable domain is EPEVTQTPSHQVTQMGQEVILRCVPISNHLYFYWYRQILGQKVEFLVSFYNNEISEKSEIFDDQFSVERPDGSNFTLKIRSTKLEDSAMYFCATSFDRGGGYTFGSGTRLTVV.

This clone appeared once. This chain connects TRBV14 to TRBJ2-7; 8 nucleotides line up with TRBD1. Germline assignment: CDR1 SGHDN and CDR2 FVKESK. This CDR3 is 15 amino acids long. The junction had 11 bases not matched to a gene; V was cut back by 5 bases and J by 5 bases. In DNA form, the CDR3 reads TGTGCCAGCAGCGAGGGGGACAGGTTACGCGACGAGCAGTACTTC. Amino acid sequence: CASSEGDRLRDEQYF.

A remark on this clone: One end of the junction does not line up with germline, which may come from a read error. The chain combines TRBV29-1 with TRBJ1-1; the match to TRBD1 covers 7 bases. Germline V gene data show CDR1 as SQVTM and CDR2 as ANQGSEA. CDR3 length: 9 amino acids. CDR3 nucleotide sequence: TGCAGCGACGACAGGGAACCGGGGTTT. This codes for CSDDREPGF.

The J gene is TRBJ2-3, the V gene TRBV19, with 9 bases identical to TRBD2. V shed 5 bases and J 0 bases; nucleotides not matched to a gene: 6. This CDR3 has 16 amino acids. Germline V gene data show CDR1 as LNHDA and CDR2 as SQIVND (reference sequence). The CDR3 DNA sequence: TGTGCCAGTAGTGCCTCGAGCGGGAGGAGCACAGATACGCAGTATTTT. Residues: CASSASSGRSTDTQYF.

This clone has just one count. V and J are TRBV7-9 and TRBJ2-3, with 8 bases fitting TRBD2. Germline loops: CDR1 SEHNR, CDR2 FQNEAQ (reference sequence). This CDR3 region has 17 residues. Germline trimming cut 1 base from V and 0 bases from J; bases unmatched to any gene: 6. The CDR3 DNA reads as TGTGCCAGCAGCTTAGGGGCTAGCGGGTGGAGCACAGATACGCAGTATTTT. Encoded protein: CASSLGASGWSTDTQYF.

The rearrangement joins TRBV7-6 to TRBJ2-4; D not certain. Trimming cost V 1 base and J 5 bases, with 6 bases left between them. From germline, CDR1 is SGHVS and CDR2 FNYEAQ. The CDR3 contains 13 residues. The chain's CDR3 is CASSLGSENIQYF. DNA for the CDR3: TGTGCCAGCAGCTTAGGGTCAGAAAACATTCAGTACTTC. The full variable domain, completed using reference TRBV7-6 and TRBJ2-4, is GAGVSQSPRYKVTKRGQDVALRCDPISGHVSLYWYRQALGQGPEFLTYFNYEAQQDKSGLPNDRFSAERPEGSISTLTIQRTEQRDSAMYRCASSLGSENIQYFGAGTRLSVL.

This clone was detected only once. V usage is TRBV5-1 and J usage is TRBJ2-3, with TRBD1 matching over 8 bases. V lost 2 bases, J lost 8 bases, and 10 bases stayed unmatched. The length of the CDR3 is 15 residues. Germline assignment: CDR1 SGHRS and CDR2 YFSETQ. Here the CDR3 reads CASSFGDRSGPTQYF. CDR3 bases: TGCGCCAGCAGCTTCGGGGACAGGTCCGGGCCTACGCAGTATTTT.

As to this clone: The sample holds other DNA sequences that translate to the same CDR3. The CDR3 nucleotides read TGCGCCAGCAGCTTGGCTGCGGGAACGAACACCGGGGAGCTGTTTTTT. Translated: CASSLAAGTNTGELFF. This chain uses TRBV5-1 with TRBJ2-2, with D possibly TRBD2 on 6 matching bases. From germline, CDR1 is SGHRS and CDR2 YFSETQ. Deletions cut 0 bases from V and 0 bases from J, with 9 bases between. The CDR3 has 16 amino acids.

The genes are TRBV5-4 and TRBJ2-3, with D tentatively TRBD2 (5 bases). CDR3 size: 12 residues. Looked up from germline, CDR1 is SGHNT and CDR2 is YYREEE (reference sequence). V was trimmed by 0 bases and J by 6 bases, leaving 5 bases between them. CDR3 coding DNA: TGTGCCAGCAGCTTGGGAGGGGATACGCAGTATTTT. Its translation: CASSLGGDTQYF.

This clone occurred a few times. The chain links TRBV19 to TRBJ2-5, with 7 bases aligning to TRBD1. Germline V gene data show CDR1 as LNHDA and CDR2 as SQIVND (reference sequence). CDR3 length equals 14 residues. The trim removed 3 bases at V and 5 bases at J, leaving 6 bases unmatched. The CDR3 nucleotides are TGTGCCAGTAGTATGTCCGGACAGGCGGAGACCCAGTACTTC. Its translation is CASSMSGQAETQYF.

The rearrangement links TRBV7-2 to TRBJ2-3, with D possibly TRBD2 on 5 matching bases. Germline V gene sequence: CDR1 SGHTA, CDR2 FQGNSA. V was shortened by 5 bases and J by 6 bases, with 12 bases between the two germline ends. The CDR3 covers 13 residues. The chain's CDR3 is CASSLKTGDTQYF. In DNA form, the CDR3 reads TGTGCCAGCAGCCTGAAAACGGGGGATACGCAGTATTTT. The full variable domain, rest sourced from reference TRBV7-2 and TRBJ2-3, is GAGVSQSPSNKVTEKGKDVELRCDPISGHTALYWYRQSLGQGLEFLIYFQGNSAPDKSGLPSDRFSAERTGGSVSTLTIQRTQQEDSAVYLCASSLKTGDTQYFGPGTRLTVL.

This sequence joins TRBV5-6 and TRBJ1-2; TRBD1 matches at 8 bases. In germline, CDR1 is SGHDT, CDR2 YYEEEE. V was pared by 4 bases and J by 6 bases, with 11 bases of the junction left unmatched. The CDR3 is 15 residues long. CDR3 DNA: TGTGCCAGCAGCCTCCTGACAGGGGTAGTAGATGGCTACACCTTC. Encoded protein: CASSLLTGVVDGYTF. Together with reference TRBV5-6 and TRBJ1-2, the CDR3 gives the full variable domain: DAGVTQSPTHLIKTRGQQVTLRCSPKSGHDTVSWYQQALGQGPQFIFQYYEEEERQRGNFPDRFSGHQFPNYSSELNVNALLLGDSALYLCASSLLTGVVDGYTFGSGTRLTVV.